This is a list of T cell receptor beta chains from one sample in a study of regulatory T cells in long-lasting Graves disease. TCRdb analysed the multiplex PCR reads with MiXCR anew, one entry per CDR3 protein. The sample includes roughly 510,000 distinct CDR3 sequences, about 16% of them seen just once. The same data also went into a second study, on T cells in Graves' hyperthyroidism and ophthalmopathy.

Specimen: peripheral blood mononuclear cells (PBMCs), collected at new diagnosis, from a patient treated with antithyroid drugs. These receptor sequences come from a man in his late teens or twenties with Graves disease. The CDR3 runs from the conserved cysteine through the conserved F or W. Fields, in order: clone size, D gene, V gene, J gene, CDR3 DNA, CDR3 protein. A D gene is named only where the DNA matches it firmly. The size entry is marked missing in some rows and otherwise reads once, few, many or a size class.

size: many
D: .
V: TRBV20-1
J: TRBJ2-7
DNA: TGCAGTGCTAGCGATGAAAACCTCCACGAGCAGTACTTC
CDR3: CSASDENLHEQYF

size: few
D: TRBD1
V: TRBV27
J: TRBJ2-5
DNA: TGTGCCAGCAGTTTAGGACAGGGGACTACCCAGTACTTC
CDR3: CASSLGQGTTQYF

size: many
D: .
V: TRBV7-9
J: TRBJ1-6
DNA: TGTGCCAGCAGCTTAGCGTCCGGCATACGCAATTCACCCCTCCACTTT
CDR3: CASSLASGIRNSPLHF

size: .
D: .
V: TRBV30
J: TRBJ2-3
DNA: TGTGCCTGGAATTTTCGGACCGTCACAGATACGCAGTATTTT
CDR3: CAWNFRTVTDTQYF

size: .
D: .
V: TRBV5-1
J: TRBJ1-3
DNA: TGCGCCAGCAGAGACACGCACTCTGGAAACACCATATATTTT
CDR3: CASRDTHSGNTIYF

size: many
D: .
V: TRBV3-1
J: TRBJ2-3
DNA: TGTGCCAGCAGTCAGGGCGCTAGGCGGAGCACAGATACGCAGTATTTT
CDR3: CASSQGARRSTDTQYF

size: many
D: .
V: TRBV7-8
J: TRBJ1-5
DNA: TGTGCCAGCAGCTTAGGGGGCTTCAATCAGCCCCAGCATTTT
CDR3: CASSLGGFNQPQHF

size: few
D: TRBD2
V: TRBV3-1
J: TRBJ2-7
DNA: TGTGCCAGCAGCCTAGGACTAGCGGGGCACGTCTTC
CDR3: CASSLGLAGHVF

size: many
D: TRBD1
V: TRBV11-2
J: TRBJ2-1
DNA: TGTGCCAGCAGCTTAGAGCCCGGGACAGATCGAGAGCAGTTCTTC
CDR3: CASSLEPGTDREQFF

size: .
D: TRBD2
V: TRBV6-2/TRBV6-3
J: TRBJ2-3
DNA: TGTGCCAGCAGTTACCAGCGGGAATTACTAGATACGCAGTATTTT
CDR3: CASSYQRELLDTQYF

size: few
D: .
V: TRBV6-2/TRBV6-3
J: TRBJ2-5
DNA: TGTGCCAGCGCGGGGCGGCGGGATTTTGAGACCCAGTACTTC
CDR3: CASAGRRDFETQYF

size: .
D: TRBD2
V: TRBV7-2
J: TRBJ2-3
DNA: TGTGCCAGCAGCTTAGTAGCGGGAGCTCCAGATACGCAGTATTTT
CDR3: CASSLVAGAPDTQYF

size: .
D: TRBD1
V: TRBV2
J: TRBJ2-2
DNA: TGTGCCAGCAGAAGAGGGGCAGGGGGCCGGACCGGGGAGCTGTTTTTT
CDR3: CASRRGAGGRTGELFF

size: few
D: TRBD2
V: TRBV12-3/TRBV12-4
J: TRBJ2-1
DNA: TGTGCCAGCAGTTTATGGCCGGGGGGTGGGTACAATGAGCAGTTCTTC
CDR3: CASSLWPGGGYNEQFF

size: .
D: .
V: TRBV7-3
J: TRBJ1-2
DNA: TGTGCCAGCAGCTTAAACAGGGTCTATGGCTACACCTTC
CDR3: CASSLNRVYGYTF

size: few
D: .
V: TRBV5-1
J: TRBJ1-1
DNA: TGCGCCAGCAGCTTGGCGGGTATGAGGGACACTGAAGCTTTCTTT
CDR3: CASSLAGMRDTEAFF

size: few
D: .
V: TRBV3-1
J: TRBJ2-6
DNA: TGTGCCAGCAGCAGGATTTGGGGTCGGTCTGGGGCCAACGTCCTGACTTTC
CDR3: CASSRIWGRSGANVLTF

size: .
D: TRBD1
V: TRBV30
J: TRBJ1-1
DNA: TGTGCCTGGGGCGGGACAGTTGGGACTGAAGCTTTCTTT
CDR3: CAWGGTVGTEAFF

size: many
D: TRBD1
V: TRBV11-2
J: TRBJ1-2
DNA: TGTGCCAGCAGCTTAGACCTGGGACAGGCCCACTATGGCTACACCTTC
CDR3: CASSLDLGQAHYGYTF

size: few
D: TRBD1
V: TRBV9
J: TRBJ1-1
DNA: TGTGCCAGCAGCGCGGACGGGACAGGGGGCTCCGCTGAAGCTTTCTTT
CDR3: CASSADGTGGSAEAFF

size: many
D: .
V: TRBV20-1
J: TRBJ2-1
DNA: TGCAGTGCTAGAGATCTGGGAGTGGTGGAGCAGTTCTTC
CDR3: CSARDLGVVEQFF

size: few
D: .
V: TRBV6-4
J: TRBJ2-2
DNA: TGTGCCAGCAGTGACCGGTACACCGGGGAGCTGTTTTTT
CDR3: CASSDRYTGELFF

size: many
D: TRBD2
V: TRBV7-9
J: TRBJ2-4
DNA: TGTGCCAGCAGCGAGACTAGCGGGGTCCCTCACTTC
CDR3: CASSETSGVPHF

size: .
D: .
V: TRBV12-5
J: TRBJ1-4
DNA: TGTGCTAGTGGTTTGGTACAGGGCGGGGTACCCCGCCAAACTAATGAAAAACTGTTTTTT
CDR3: CASGLVQGGVPRQTNEKLFF

size: many
D: .
V: TRBV5-1
J: TRBJ2-5
DNA: TGCGCCAGCAGCCCGAACAGGGGAGGAGAGACCCAGTACTTC
CDR3: CASSPNRGGETQYF

size: many
D: .
V: TRBV19
J: TRBJ1-1
DNA: TGTGCCAGTAGTCGGTTCGCTATCGGGGGAAACACTGAAGCTTTCTTT
CDR3: CASSRFAIGGNTEAFF

size: few
D: TRBD2
V: TRBV7-3
J: TRBJ2-4
DNA: TGTGCCAGCAGCCCCCGGGGCGGGAGGGTAAACATTCAGTACTTC
CDR3: CASSPRGGRVNIQYF

size: .
D: .
V: TRBV7-9
J: TRBJ1-2
DNA: TGTGCCATAATATCACCGGGGGGTAACTATGGCTACACCTTC
CDR3: CAIISPGGNYGYTF

size: many
D: TRBD2
V: TRBV19
J: TRBJ2-3
DNA: TGTGCCAGTAATTATGCACTAGCGGCCCTAGATACGCAGTATTTT
CDR3: CASNYALAALDTQYF

size: many
D: TRBD2
V: TRBV5-5
J: TRBJ2-7
DNA: TGTGCCAGCAGCCCCAGGGGACTAGCGGGAGAGTACGAGCAGTACTTC
CDR3: CASSPRGLAGEYEQYF

size: many
D: .
V: TRBV20-1
J: TRBJ1-1
DNA: TGCAGTGCTAAGGGCCCCGGAACTGAAGCTTTCTTT
CDR3: CSAKGPGTEAFF

size: few
D: TRBD2
V: TRBV7-9
J: TRBJ2-1
DNA: TGTGCCAGCAGCTTAGTTAGGTGGACTAGCGGGAGGGCCAGCAATGAGCAGTTCTTC
CDR3: CASSLVRWTSGRASNEQFF

size: .
D: TRBD1
V: TRBV12-3/TRBV12-4
J: TRBJ2-2
DNA: TGTGCCAGCAGTGACCCAGGGGGCGCGAACACCGGGGAGCTGTTTTTT
CDR3: CASSDPGGANTGELFF

size: few
D: TRBD2
V: TRBV20-1
J: TRBJ2-2
DNA: TGCAGTGCTAGAAGGCTAGCGGGAGTCGACACCGGGGAGCTGTTTTTT
CDR3: CSARRLAGVDTGELFF

size: .
D: .
V: TRBV5-1
J: TRBJ2-6
DNA: TGCGCCAGCAGGGAGGGGGTCTCTGACTCTGGGGCCAACGTCCTGACTTTC
CDR3: CASREGVSDSGANVLTF

size: few
D: .
V: TRBV20-1
J: TRBJ2-3
DNA: TGCAGTGCTAGAGATCCCAATACGCAGTATTTT
CDR3: CSARDPNTQYF

size: .
D: .
V: TRBV27
J: TRBJ2-2
DNA: TGTGCCAGCAGTTTATCTAAATCAGGGGGGGCCGGGGAGCTGTTTTTT
CDR3: CASSLSKSGGAGELFF

size: many
D: TRBD2
V: TRBV20-1
J: TRBJ2-5
DNA: TGCAGTGTGGGAGGGAGGGAGACCCAGTACTTC
CDR3: CSVGGRETQYF

size: .
D: TRBD2
V: TRBV2
J: TRBJ2-3
DNA: TGTGCCAGCAGACCCACGACTAGCGGGAGGGGGGCAGATACGCAGTATTTT
CDR3: CASRPTTSGRGADTQYF

size: many
D: .
V: TRBV7-9
J: TRBJ2-1
DNA: TGTGCCAGCAGCTTAGCCGGCACAGGGAATGAGCAGTTCTTC
CDR3: CASSLAGTGNEQFF

size: .
D: .
V: TRBV30
J: TRBJ1-1
DNA: TGTGCCTGGGTGAAGGTTCGGAACACTGAAGCTTTCTTT
CDR3: CAWVKVRNTEAFF

size: .
D: .
V: TRBV9
J: TRBJ2-1
DNA: TGTGCCAGCAGCGTAGGGAGAGCGGGCACCTACAATGAGCAGTTCTTC
CDR3: CASSVGRAGTYNEQFF

size: many
D: TRBD1
V: TRBV11-2
J: TRBJ1-5
DNA: TGTGCCAGCAGCCTCGGACAGGGGGCTCTGAGCAATCAGCCCCAGCATTTT
CDR3: CASSLGQGALSNQPQHF

size: many
D: TRBD2
V: TRBV5-1
J: TRBJ2-7
DNA: TGCGCCAGCAGCTTGGAGACTAGCGGGTACTACGAGCAGTACTTC
CDR3: CASSLETSGYYEQYF

size: few
D: TRBD1
V: TRBV29-1
J: TRBJ1-5
DNA: TGCAGCGTTGGAGAAGGGGGCCAGCCCCAGCATTTT
CDR3: CSVGEGGQPQHF

size: many
D: TRBD1
V: TRBV5-5
J: TRBJ2-7
DNA: TGTGCCAGCAGTCAGGACAGGGGGTTCGGCGAGCAGTACTTC
CDR3: CASSQDRGFGEQYF

size: many
D: .
V: TRBV5-4
J: TRBJ1-1
DNA: TGTGCCAGCAGCTTGGCGGGGGCGGGGGACACTGAAGCTTTCTTT
CDR3: CASSLAGAGDTEAFF

size: .
D: .
V: TRBV24-1
J: TRBJ2-6
DNA: TGTGCCACCAGTGCCATCAAGGGGGAGGGAGCTGGGGCCAACGTCCTGACTTTC
CDR3: CATSAIKGEGAGANVLTF

size: few
D: .
V: TRBV5-1
J: TRBJ2-7
DNA: TGCGCCAGCAGCCGATCTGGAACCTCCGAGCAGTACTTC
CDR3: CASSRSGTSEQYF

size: many
D: TRBD2
V: TRBV11-2
J: TRBJ2-4
DNA: TGTGCCAGCAGCTTTCCTAGGCCGGGACTAGCGGGAGGGCCGACCAAAAACATTCAGTACTTC
CDR3: CASSFPRPGLAGGPTKNIQYF

size: few
D: .
V: TRBV5-4
J: TRBJ1-5
DNA: TGTGCCAGCAGCCCTGGGTGGGATCAGCCCCAGCATTTT
CDR3: CASSPGWDQPQHF

size: .
D: .
V: TRBV5-1
J: TRBJ2-3
DNA: TGCGCCAGCAAGCAGGGGTTTATTACAGATACGCAGTATTTT
CDR3: CASKQGFITDTQYF

size: .
D: .
V: TRBV27
J: TRBJ1-2
DNA: TGTGCCAGCAGTCGTACTGCCCGACCATTATCTAACTATGGCTACACCTTC
CDR3: CASSRTARPLSNYGYTF

size: .
D: TRBD2
V: TRBV11-1
J: TRBJ2-7
DNA: TGTGCTAGCAGCTCCGGGACTAGCGGATACAATGAGCAGTACTTC
CDR3: CASSSGTSGYNEQYF

size: .
D: TRBD1
V: TRBV7-2
J: TRBJ1-3
DNA: TGTGCCAGCAGCTTCCGACAGGGTGGAAACACCATATATTTT
CDR3: CASSFRQGGNTIYF

size: .
D: .
V: TRBV10-1
J: TRBJ2-7
DNA: TGCGCCAGCAGCATCCGGGACCAAAATAAACCCTACGAGCAGTACTTC
CDR3: CASSIRDQNKPYEQYF

size: .
D: .
V: TRBV6-2/TRBV6-3
J: TRBJ1-5
DNA: TGTGCCAGCAGTTCATCAAAGTGGGGGGTTCAGCCCCAGCATTTT
CDR3: CASSSSKWGVQPQHF